The 11 T cell receptor beta chains below were found in one sample sequenced in a study of blood T cell repertoires in COVID-19. Generated by immunoSEQ multiplex PCR, the TCRdb table keeps only in-frame clones and is missing some. The sample shows about 210,000 clones, 70% to 90% of them seen only once. The sample consisted of PBMCs or T cells enriched from blood (not recorded which). These receptors came from a woman in her 40s with acute COVID-19.

The rearrangement uses TRBV7-2 and TRBJ1-2; no definite D call. Trimming shortened V by 1 base and J by 5 bases, and 11 bases separated the two germline ends. Germline CDR1 and CDR2: SGHTA and FQGNSA. The CDR3 extends over 14 amino acids. The CDR3 nucleotides are TGTGCCAGCAGCTTAGACGGCGGCCTATATGGCTACACCTTC. Protein product: CASSLDGGLYGYTF.

The chain uses TRBV28 and TRBJ2-5, with a weak D call TRBD1 (5 bases). Trimming shortened V by 5 bases and J by 2 bases, and 18 bases separated the two germline ends. Germline V gene data show CDR1 as MDHEN and CDR2 as SYDVKM. The CDR3 runs 16 residues. The CDR3 DNA follows: TGTGCCAGCAGTCCCCACCAAGGGCAGGGACAAGAGACCCAGTACTTC. Protein: CASSPHQGQGQETQYF.

The genes are TRBV10-2 and TRBJ2-1; 10 nucleotides match TRBD2. This CDR3 comprises 16 residues. CDR1 WSHSY and CDR2 SAAADI come from the germline V gene. With V trimmed by 7 bases and J by 7 bases, 13 bases remained unmatched. CDR3 DNA sequence: TGCGCCAGCACCGACTGGGGGACTAGCGAGACAAATGAGCAGTTCTTC. As protein: CASTDWGTSETNEQFF.

The chain is built from TRBV29-1 and TRBJ1-3; D uncertain. Trimming stripped 1 base from V and 0 bases from J, with 7 bases between. Germline V gene sequence: CDR1 SQVTM, CDR2 ANQGSEA. The CDR3 has 14 amino acids. DNA for the CDR3: TGCAGCGTTGAAGGGCACAACTCTGGAAACACCATATATTTT. The encoded protein is CSVEGHNSGNTIYF. Full variable domain (outside the CDR3, taken from reference TRBV29-1 and TRBJ1-3): SAVISQKPSRDICQRGTSLTIQCQVDSQVTMMFWYRQQPGQSLTLIATANQGSEATYESGFVIDKFPISRPNLTFSTLTVSNMSPEDSSIYLCSVEGHNSGNTIYFGEGSWLTVV.

This clone was detected once. The chain couples TRBV19 to TRBJ1-2, with TRBD1 matching over 8 bases. CDR1 is LNHDA and CDR2 is SQIVND in the germline V gene (reference sequence). V lost 5 bases and J lost 5; bases outside the gene matches: 7. The CDR3 has 14 residues. The CDR3 here is CASSRTGQVYGYTF. CDR3 DNA sequence: TGTGCCAGTAGTCGGACGGGACAGGTTTATGGCTACACCTTC.

In this sample, this clone turned up a few times. This sequence joins TRBV24-1 and TRBJ2-1, with 9 bases lining up with TRBD1. The V segment lost 4 bases and the J segment 9 bases; nucleotides outside the gene matches: 18. Germline V gives CDR1 KGHDR, CDR2 SFDVKD. The CDR3 spans 18 residues. The CDR3 DNA reads as TGTGCCACCAGTGACGGTAGACCGGGACAGGGTAGGTTTGCTGAGCAGTTCTTC. It translates to CATSDGRPGQGRFAEQFF.

This chain links TRBV7-2 with TRBJ2-2, with D uncertain. V dropped 1 base and J dropped 0 bases, with 3 bases sitting between them. The V gene's germline CDR1 is SGHTA and CDR2 FQGNSA. CDR3 length equals 14 residues. The DNA of the CDR3 is TGTGCCAGCAGCTTAGGAGCGAACACCGGGGAGCTGTTTTTT. Protein sequence: CASSLGANTGELFF. Supplemented by reference TRBV7-2 and TRBJ2-2, the full variable domain reads GAGVSQSPSNKVTEKGKDVELRCDPISGHTALYWYRQSLGQGLEFLIYFQGNSAPDKSGLPSDRFSAERTGGSVSTLTIQRTQQEDSAVYLCASSLGANTGELFFGEGSRLTVL.

This clone came up a few times. V and J are TRBV5-4 and TRBJ2-1; 8 nucleotides align to TRBD2. This CDR3 is 16 amino acids long. V lost 4 bases and J lost 0; bases outside the gene matches: 6. Germline V gene sequence: CDR1 SGHNT, CDR2 YYREEE (reference sequence). CDR3 sequence reads: CASSRSGSLSYNEQFF. The CDR3 nucleotides are TGTGCCAGCAGCCGCAGCGGGAGCCTCTCCTACAATGAGCAGTTCTTC.

The V call is TRBV7-9, the J call TRBJ2-7, with D hard to call. Germline CDR1 reads SEHNR; CDR2 reads FQNEAQ (reference sequence). This CDR3 has 9 residues. Trimming left V 4 bases short and J 11 bases short, with 6 bases between. CDR3 sequence (DNA): TGTGCCAGCAGCTCCTCGGAGTACGTC. Translating it yields CASSSSEYV.

This chain joins TRBV6-6 and TRBJ1-1; 7 nucleotides match TRBD1. This CDR3 spans 14 amino acids. Germline lookup yields CDR1 MNHNY and CDR2 SVGAGI (reference sequence). The junction had 6 bases not matched to a gene; V was cut back by 2 bases and J by 6 bases. The CDR3 here is CASSYPGTAPEAFF. In DNA, the CDR3 is TGTGCCAGCAGTTACCCCGGGACAGCTCCTGAAGCTTTCTTT.

The CDR3, as DNA: TGTGCCTGGAGTGGTGATAGCGGGGGGCACTCCTACAATGAGCAGTTCTTC. It specifies CAWSGDSGGHSYNEQFF. The chain uses TRBV30 and TRBJ2-1; 10 bases are shared with TRBD2. The CDR3 totals 17 residues. In germline, CDR1 is GTSNPN, CDR2 SVGIG (reference sequence). With V trimmed by 1 base and J by 0 bases, 6 bases remained unmatched.